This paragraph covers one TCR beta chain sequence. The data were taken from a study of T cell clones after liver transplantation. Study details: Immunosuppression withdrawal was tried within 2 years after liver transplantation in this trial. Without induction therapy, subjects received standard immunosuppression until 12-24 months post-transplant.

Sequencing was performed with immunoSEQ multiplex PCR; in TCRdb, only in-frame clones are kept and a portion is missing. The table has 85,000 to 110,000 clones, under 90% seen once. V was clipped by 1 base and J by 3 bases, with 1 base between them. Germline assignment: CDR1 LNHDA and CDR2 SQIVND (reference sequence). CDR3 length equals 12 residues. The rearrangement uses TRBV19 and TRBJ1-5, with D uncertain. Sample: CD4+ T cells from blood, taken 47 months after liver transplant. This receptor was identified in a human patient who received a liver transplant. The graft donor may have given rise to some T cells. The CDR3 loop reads CASSIVNQPQHF. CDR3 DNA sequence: TGTGCCAGTAGTATAGTCAATCAGCCCCAGCATTTT.